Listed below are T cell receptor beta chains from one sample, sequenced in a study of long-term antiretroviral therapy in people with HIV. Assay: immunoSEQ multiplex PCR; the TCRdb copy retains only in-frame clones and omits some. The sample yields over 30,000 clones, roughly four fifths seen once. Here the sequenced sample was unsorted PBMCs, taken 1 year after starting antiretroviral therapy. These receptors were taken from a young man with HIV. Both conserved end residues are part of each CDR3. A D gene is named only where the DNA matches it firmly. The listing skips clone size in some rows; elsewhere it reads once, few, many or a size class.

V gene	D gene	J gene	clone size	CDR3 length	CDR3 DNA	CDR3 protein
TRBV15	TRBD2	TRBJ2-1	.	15	TGTGCCACCAGCAGAGGTCGGGGGGGCCTCAATGAGCAGTTCTTC	CATSRGRGGLNEQFF
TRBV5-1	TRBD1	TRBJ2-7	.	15	TGCGCCAGCAGCTTGACCGGACAGGGGGCATACGAGCAGTACTTC	CASSLTGQGAYEQYF
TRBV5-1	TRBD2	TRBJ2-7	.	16	TGCGCCAGCAGCCCTGGTCGACTAGCGGGAGTGAGCGGGCAGTACTTC	CASSPGRLAGVSGQYF
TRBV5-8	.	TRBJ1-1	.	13	TGTGCCAGCAGCTTGGAAGGGGCAGCAGAAGCTTTCTTT	CASSLEGAAEAFF
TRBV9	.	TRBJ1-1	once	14	TGTGCCAGCAGCCTGGACGGACTGAACACTGAAGCTTTCTTT	CASSLDGLNTEAFF
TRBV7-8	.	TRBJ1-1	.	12	TGTGCCAGCAGCTTAAGGGACACTGAAGCTTTCTTT	CASSLRDTEAFF
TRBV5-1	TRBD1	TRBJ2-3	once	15	TGCGCCAGCAGCTTGGAGGGACAGGGGGCAGATACGCAGTATTTT	CASSLEGQGADTQYF
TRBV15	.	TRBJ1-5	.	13	TGTGCCACCAGCGACAGGTCAGGCGAGCCCCAGCATTTT	CATSDRSGEPQHF
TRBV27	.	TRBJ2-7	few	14	TGTGCCAGCAGGGGTGACCATAGCTCCTACGAGCAGTACTTC	CASRGDHSSYEQYF
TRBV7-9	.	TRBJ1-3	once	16	TGTGCCGATTCAGGTCAGGGAATCTCCTCTGGAAACACCATATATTTT	CADSGQGISSGNTIYF
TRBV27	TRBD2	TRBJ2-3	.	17	TGTGCCAGCAGTTACCAAAGAGCGGGGTACCGCACAGATACGCAGTATTTT	CASSYQRAGYRTDTQYF
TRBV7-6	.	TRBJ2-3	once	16	TGTGCCAGCAGCTTAGATCGGGGGGCCCTGCCCGATACGCAGTATTTT	CASSLDRGALPDTQYF
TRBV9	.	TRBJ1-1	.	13	TGTGCCAGCAGCGGGTACACGAACACTGAAGCTTTCTTT	CASSGYTNTEAFF
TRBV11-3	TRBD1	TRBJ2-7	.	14	TGTGCCAGCAGCGCCCGGGACAGGGGCTACGAGCAGTACTTC	CASSARDRGYEQYF
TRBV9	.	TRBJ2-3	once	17	TGTGCCAGCAGCACCCCCGGGACACTTCTTAGCACAGATACGCAGTATTTT	CASSTPGTLLSTDTQYF
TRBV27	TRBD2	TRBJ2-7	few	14	TGTGCCAGCAGTCCTCGGGGAGGGCGACACGAGCAGTACTTC	CASSPRGGRHEQYF
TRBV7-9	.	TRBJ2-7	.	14	TGTGCCAGCAGCCCGCCCATCGGGGGCTACGAGCAGTACTTC	CASSPPIGGYEQYF
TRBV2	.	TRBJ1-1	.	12	TGTGCCAGCAGGGAAAGGGACACTGAAGCTTTCTTT	CASRERDTEAFF
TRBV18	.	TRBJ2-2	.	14	TGTGCCAGCTCACCCTGGGACACCAACGGGGAGCTGTTTTTT	CASSPWDTNGELFF
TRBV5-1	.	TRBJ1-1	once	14	TGCGCCAGCAGCCAGGGCGATTTCAACACTGAAGCTTTCTTT	CASSQGDFNTEAFF
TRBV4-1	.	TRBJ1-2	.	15	TGCGCCAGCAGCCAAGAGAGGGCCGCTAACTATGGCTACACCTTC	CASSQERAANYGYTF
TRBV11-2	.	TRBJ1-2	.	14	TGTGCCAGCAGCTTAGCCGACGGGAACTATGGCTACACCTTC	CASSLADGNYGYTF
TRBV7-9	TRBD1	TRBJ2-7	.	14	TGTGCCAGCAGGGTGGACAGGGGTGCCTACGAGCAGTACTTC	CASRVDRGAYEQYF